This T cell receptor beta chain was identified in a study of PD-1 blockade in classical Hodgkin lymphoma (TCRdb year 2020). Describing the broader study: A peripheral blood immune signature of response to PD-1 blockade in classical Hodgkin lymphoma was defined using TCR beta sequencing and CyTOF.

On this clone itself: Its antigen is currently not known. There are no base qualities to consult, and no much larger clone falls within one base.

Explained via the paper, the time point label denotes: newly diagnosed, previously untreated cHL patient sample. To serve as a comparison group for the relapsed/refractory trial patients, PBMCs were sequenced from patients with newly diagnosed, previously untreated classical Hodgkin lymphoma. Peripheral blood was collected in 8 mL Vacutainer Cell Preparation Tubes, from which PBMCs were isolated by centrifugation and then cryopreserved. Genomic DNA was isolated using the Qiagen DNeasy kit from unsorted PBMCs as well as from negatively selected CD4+ and CD8+ fractions. Using primers that anneal to V and J segments, immunoSEQ multiplex PCR amplified the TCR beta CDR3 regions. A synthetic immune receptor repertoire was used to minimize amplification bias, and remaining bias was computationally removed after sequencing. As for the authors' bioinformatics: Repertoire diversity was quantified as the Shannon entropy index using custom Python scripts. Unsorted, CD4+ and CD8+ repertoires were examined separately, except in combined analyses, for which CD4+ and CD8+ sequences were merged in silico. TCRdb obtained this table from immuneACCESS and retained in-frame rearrangements with V and J assigned. These tables miss some clones; where compared with another copy, unresolved V genes account for less than half of the shortfall, and the remainder is unexplained. From that table come the V and J calls and clone size; the DNA was used to work out D and trimming. This sample lists 30,000 or so clones; approximately 90% were detected once. The ten top clones hold over 3% of the sample.

The CDR3 runs 15 residues from the cysteine to the phenylalanine. Only the CDR3 DNA is retained, 45 bases long and in frame from the first base. V and J lose 2 bases and 3 bases, and a span of 14 bases separates them. The germline V gene sets CDR1 to MDHEN and CDR2 to SYDVKM. Findings and caveats that apply to the study as a whole: Newly diagnosed patients were reported to have lower baseline TCR diversity than healthy donors, and relapsed/refractory patients were reported to have lower baseline TCR diversity still. Only a single clinical trial cohort was studied, and what caused the repertoire differences, possibly disease activity or prior therapy, remained undefined.

Recombination linked TRBV28 to TRBJ2-7; the D gene assignment is ambiguous. Sequenced: peripheral blood mononuclear cells (PBMCs). This receptor was identified in a human donor with classical Hodgkin lymphoma. The CDR3 protein is CASSLGALGNYEQYF. The DNA is TGTGCCAGCAGTTTAGGTGCATTAGGGAACTACGAGCAGTACTTC.